This T cell receptor (beta chain) is from a study of regulatory T cells in long-lasting Graves disease. Study-level points and caveats: Persistent disease favored TRBV28, TRBJ1-2 and TRBJ2-5.

This clonotype was recorded at least ten times. What it binds is unknown. Trimming pared 1 base from V and 3 bases from J, leaving 13 bases between. This CDR3 spans 16 amino acids. CDR1 SGHTA and CDR2 FQGNSA come from the germline V gene. CDR3-region Arm-PCR and iRepertoire HTBI primers produced the TCR beta libraries. One entry per CDR3 protein, called by TCRdb with MiXCR from the multiplex PCR reads. The repertoire has some 400,000 distinct CDR3 sequences, more than 13% of them found once; the top ten carry about a sixth. Time point noted: newly diagnosed GD, antithyroid drugs for less than 3 months. Extracted PBMC RNA gave rise to the TCR library. These same records also appear under a second study, on T cells in Graves' hyperthyroidism and ophthalmopathy.

Sequenced material: peripheral blood mononuclear cells (PBMCs), taken at new diagnosis, from a patient treated with antithyroid drugs. This clonotype was obtained from a woman under 40 with Graves disease. The chain recombines TRBV7-2 with TRBJ2-1, with D tentatively TRBD1 or TRBD2 (6 bases each). CDR3 residues: CASSLGWGDIYNEQFF. CDR3 in DNA: TGTGCCAGCAGCTTAGGGTGGGGGGACATCTACAATGAGCAGTTCTTC.